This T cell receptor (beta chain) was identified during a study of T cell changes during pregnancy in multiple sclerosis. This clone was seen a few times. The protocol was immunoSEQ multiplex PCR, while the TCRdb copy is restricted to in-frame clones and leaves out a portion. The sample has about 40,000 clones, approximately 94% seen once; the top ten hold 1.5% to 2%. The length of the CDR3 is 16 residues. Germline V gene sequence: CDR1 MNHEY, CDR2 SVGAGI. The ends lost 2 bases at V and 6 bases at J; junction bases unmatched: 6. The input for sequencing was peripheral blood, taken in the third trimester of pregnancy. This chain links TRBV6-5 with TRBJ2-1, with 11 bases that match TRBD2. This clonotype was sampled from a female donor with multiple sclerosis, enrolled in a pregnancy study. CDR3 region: CASSYTGLAGGNEQFF. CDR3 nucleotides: TGTGCCAGCAGTTACACGGGGCTAGCGGGAGGCAATGAGCAGTTCTTC.